These T cell receptor beta chains were read from a single sample in a study of blood T cell repertoires in COVID-19. Method: immunoSEQ multiplex PCR; TCRdb's copy keeps in-frame clones and lacks some. The sample holds some 270,000 clones, more than 75% seen once. The sequencing sample was made of peripheral blood. These receptors came from a woman aged 60 to 75 who had recovered from COVID-19. The CDR3 runs from the conserved cysteine through the conserved F or W. The D gene is left open where the match is weak. Some rows mark clone size as missing; the rest say once, few, many or name a class of expanded clone.

>NA|TRBJ1-1|NA|TRBV10-3
CAISESGGVGDTEAFF
TGTGCCATCAGTGAGTCGGGCGGGGTCGGGGACACTGAAGCTTTCTTT
>few|TRBJ2-2|NA|TRBV5-1
CASSFGDNTGELFF
TGCGCCAGCAGCTTTGGAGACAACACCGGGGAGCTGTTTTTT
>NA|TRBJ1-2|NA|TRBV14
CASSQDVLGRNYGYTF
TGTGCCAGCAGCCAAGATGTACTGGGGAGGAACTATGGCTACACCTTC
>NA|TRBJ2-5|TRBD2|TRBV4-3
CASSQERGRRTSGGWETQYF
TGCGCCAGCAGCCAAGAAAGGGGCCGGCGGACTAGCGGGGGTTGGGAGACCCAGTACTTC
>NA|TRBJ2-3|TRBD1|TRBV25-1
CASSPGTGGFDTQYF
TGTGCCAGCAGTCCCGGGACAGGGGGCTTCGATACGCAGTATTTT
>NA|TRBJ2-3|NA|TRBV15
CASQVGQPNTDTQYF
TGTGCCAGCCAGGTAGGACAGCCTAACACAGATACGCAGTATTTT
>NA|TRBJ2-2|TRBD2|TRBV9
CASRSSGAGTGELFF
TGTGCCAGCAGGTCTAGCGGGGCGGGGACCGGGGAGCTGTTTTTT
>NA|TRBJ1-6|NA|TRBV5-1
CASASGSLSYNSPLHF
TGCGCCAGCGCCTCAGGGTCTTTGTCCTATAATTCACCCCTCCACTTT
>NA|TRBJ1-3|NA|TRBV9
CASSQSRDSGNTIYF
TGTGCCAGCAGCCAGTCCAGGGACTCTGGAAACACCATATATTTT
>many|TRBJ1-6|NA|TRBV4-3
CASSQDPPGSYNSPLHF
TGCGCCAGCAGCCAAGACCCCCCAGGGTCCTATAATTCACCCCTCCACTTT
>once|TRBJ1-2|NA|TRBV7-9
CASSRGGNYGYTF
TGTGCCAGCAGCCGAGGTGGTAACTATGGCTACACCTTC
>NA|TRBJ1-1|TRBD1|TRBV11-1
CASRTGLNTEAFF
TGTGCCAGTCGGACAGGGCTGAACACTGAAGCTTTCTTT
>NA|TRBJ2-5|TRBD2|TRBV7-8
CASSPSASGGAETQYF
TGTGCCAGCAGCCCATCCGCTAGCGGGGGGGCAGAGACCCAGTACTTC
>NA|TRBJ2-5|NA|TRBV21-1
CASSKWEGPGKETQYF
TGTGCCAGCAGCAAATGGGAGGGGCCCGGGAAAGAGACCCAGTACTTC
>NA|TRBJ1-2|NA|TRBV4-2
CASSQLSADRINYGYTF
TGTGCCAGCAGCCAACTTTCCGCGGACAGAATAAACTATGGCTACACCTTC
>NA|TRBJ2-3|TRBD1|TRBV6-4
CASSRTGGTDTQYF
TGTGCCAGCAGTCGGACAGGGGGAACAGATACGCAGTATTTT
>NA|TRBJ1-1|TRBD1|TRBV7-3
CASSLDRGRTEAFF
TGTGCCAGCAGCTTGGACAGGGGGCGGACTGAAGCTTTCTTT
>NA|TRBJ2-4|NA|TRBV6-5
CASSSVGGAKNIQYF
TGTGCCAGCAGTTCCGTCGGGGGAGCCAAAAACATTCAGTACTTC
>NA|TRBJ1-2|TRBD1|TRBV7-2
CASSLEGTGGDYGYTF
TGTGCCAGCAGCTTAGAAGGGACAGGGGGCGACTATGGCTACACCTTC
>NA|TRBJ1-1|TRBD1|TRBV7-9
CASSNPKGQGNTEAFF
TGTGCCAGCAGCAACCCGAAGGGACAGGGGAACACTGAAGCTTTCTTT
>NA|TRBJ1-3|TRBD1|TRBV5-4
CASRTTGGAGNTIYF
TGTGCCAGCAGGACGACAGGGGGCGCTGGAAACACCATATATTTT
>NA|TRBJ2-5|NA|TRBV9
CASSVDRGQETQYF
TGTGCCAGCAGCGTAGACCGGGGCCAAGAGACCCAGTACTTC
>NA|TRBJ1-5|NA|TRBV5-1
CASSSGQGQPQHF
TGCGCCAGCAGCTCCGGGCAGGGTCAGCCCCAGCATTTT